The 30 T cell receptor beta chains below come from one sample, sequenced in a study of CD8 T cells in ankylosing spondylitis. TCRdb re-called the 5' RACE reads with MiXCR, one entry per CDR3 protein. Of roughly 170,000 distinct CDR3 sequences in the sample, approximately 10% were seen once. Specimen: blood, either unsorted or a sorted T cell fraction (not recorded which). These receptors came from a female donor with ankylosing spondylitis or in good health (not recorded which).

This clonotype showed up many times. The rearrangement uses TRBV20-1 and TRBJ1-1; a possible D gene is TRBD1 (6 bases). The length of the CDR3 is 14 residues. Per the germline V gene, CDR1 is DFQATT and CDR2 is SNEGSKA (reference sequence). Between the trimmed V and J ends, which lost 6 bases and 5 bases, there was a span of 19 bases. The CDR3 DNA is TGCAGTGCACCCAAACAGGGCGGGATGACTGAAGCTTTCTTT. This sequence encodes CSAPKQGGMTEAFF.

This clonotype was counted between two and nine times. V gene TRBV4-2 combines with J gene TRBJ2-6, with D perhaps matching TRBD1 (5 bases). The V gene's germline CDR1 is LGHNA and CDR2 YNFKEQ. Trimming cost V 3 bases and J 2 bases, with 17 bases left between them. CDR3 length: 18 amino acids. The CDR3 bases are TGTGCCAGCAGCCAGGAGCCCACAGGCCCACCTGGGGCCAACGTCCTGACTTTC. It yields the protein CASSQEPTGPPGANVLTF.

CDR3 sequence reads: CASKSWTEAFF. CDR3 DNA sequence: TGTGCCAGTAAGTCGTGGACTGAAGCTTTCTTT. The rearrangement links TRBV19 to TRBJ1-1; unclear D gene. The CDR3 spans 11 residues. V lost 7 bases and J lost 5, with 8 bases in between. The germline gives CDR1 LNHDA, CDR2 SQIVND (reference sequence).

This clonotype came up a few times. The gene calls are TRBV6-1 and TRBJ2-3; 7 bases fit TRBD1. The germline CDR1 and CDR2 sequences are MNHNS and SASEGT. V gave up 6 bases and J gave up 3 bases; unmatched junction bases: 6. The CDR3 is made up of 14 amino acids. CDR3 sequence reads: CASSPRDRTDTQYF. The CDR3 nucleotides are TGTGCCAGCAGCCCTAGGGACAGAACAGATACGCAGTATTTT.

J is TRBJ2-7 and V is TRBV6-2 or TRBV6-3; D call uncertain. Deletions cut 5 bases from V and 7 bases from J, with 15 bases between. From germline, CDR1 is MNHEY and CDR2 SVGEGT. The CDR3 has 13 residues. The CDR3 spells CASSGGRQGEQYF. CDR3 sequence (DNA): TGTGCCAGCAGTGGCGGACGGCAAGGAGAGCAGTACTTC.

The sample holds many counts of this clonotype. The chain recombines TRBV11-2 with TRBJ2-2; no clear D gene. This CDR3 spans 12 amino acids. Germline V gene data show CDR1 as SGHAT and CDR2 as FQNNGV. V lost 4 bases and J 5 bases, leaving 5 bases between the germline ends. The CDR3 bases are TGTGCCAGCAGCTCGCCTACCGGGGAGCTGTTTTTT. It is translated as CASSSPTGELFF.

This clonotype was seen only a few times. This chain connects TRBV28 to TRBJ2-5, with D possibly being TRBD1 (6 bases). Germline V gene data show CDR1 as MDHEN and CDR2 as SYDVKM. The CDR3 consists of 14 residues. The germline V and J ends were trimmed by 6 bases and 1 base, with 12 bases remaining between them. CDR3 bases: TGTGCCAGCAGACCGACAGGACCCCAAGAGACCCAGTACTTC. It yields the protein CASRPTGPQETQYF.

Only a few counts were recorded for this clonotype. The chain links TRBV4-1 to TRBJ2-2; 7 nucleotides agree with TRBD2. Per germline, CDR1 MGHRA and CDR2 YSYEKL. V lost 4 bases and J lost 5; bases outside the gene matches: 7. The CDR3 contains 15 residues. CDR3 DNA sequence: TGCGCCAGCAGCCCCCTAGAGGGAGGGACCGGGGAGCTGTTTTTT. Translating it yields CASSPLEGGTGELFF.

This clonotype was seen a few times. The rearrangement uses TRBV30 and TRBJ2-7, with D perhaps TRBD2 (5 bases). V gave up 2 bases and J gave up 3 bases, with 14 bases separating them. The CDR3 is made up of 14 amino acids. Per germline, CDR1 GTSNPN and CDR2 SVGIG (reference sequence). The chain's CDR3 is CAWSTPGSDYEQYF. The CDR3 DNA reads as TGTGCCTGGAGTACCCCGGGGAGCGACTACGAGCAGTACTTC.

This clonotype was detected only a few times. This chain connects TRBV4-3 to TRBJ2-1; tentatively, D is TRBD1 (5 bases). Trimming removed 0 bases at V and 4 bases at J, with 13 bases between. The CDR3 totals 16 residues. The V gene's germline CDR1 is LGHNA and CDR2 YSLEER. The CDR3 spells CASSQESLGHYNEQFF. The CDR3 nucleotides read TGCGCCAGCAGCCAAGAGTCCTTGGGGCATTACAATGAGCAGTTCTTC.

This clonotype was recorded many times. The chain recombines TRBV12-3 or TRBV12-4 with TRBJ1-6, with D tentatively TRBD1 (6 bases). The CDR3 has 14 amino acids. The ends were cut back, 5 bases at V and 7 bases at J, with 12 bases in the middle. CDR3 nucleotide sequence: TGTGCCAGCAGTCGGGACAAACTCAATTCACCCCTCCACTTT. Translating gives CASSRDKLNSPLHF.

This clonotype was counted between two and nine times. V and J are TRBV6-5 and TRBJ2-7; tentatively, D is TRBD2 (6 bases). Trimming took off 2 bases at V and 5 bases at J, with 10 bases between the two ends. CDR1 is MNHEY and CDR2 is SVGAGI in the germline V gene. This CDR3 contains 13 residues. CDR3 loop: CASSYTSTHEQYF. DNA of the CDR3: TGTGCCAGCAGTTACACTAGCACCCACGAGCAGTACTTC.

There are a few counts of this clonotype. The gene calls are TRBV13 and TRBJ2-3; D is uncertain. This CDR3 has 14 residues. Germline loops: CDR1 PRHDT, CDR2 FYEKMQ (reference sequence). The V and J ends lost 5 bases and 2 bases respectively, with 11 bases between them. The CDR3 region has the DNA TGTGCCAGCAGCGTAAAGGGCCTCACAGATACGCAGTATTTT. As protein: CASSVKGLTDTQYF.

The V call is TRBV15, the J call TRBJ1-6; D is ambiguous. This CDR3 has 15 residues. Germline V gives CDR1 LNHNV, CDR2 YYDKDF (reference sequence). The ends were cut back, 1 base at V and 1 base at J, with 5 bases in the middle. In DNA form, the CDR3 reads TGTGCCACCAGCAGAGGGGGATCCTATAATTCACCCCTCCACTTT. It codes for CATSRGGSYNSPLHF. The variable domain in full, completed from reference TRBV15 and TRBJ1-6, reads DAMVIQNPRYQVTQFGKPVTLSCSQTLNHNVMYWYQQKSSQAPKLLFHYYDKDFNNEADTPDNFQSRRPNTSFCFLDIRSPGLGDTAMYLCATSRGGSYNSPLHFGNGTRLTVT.

This clonotype was observed a few times. The chain employs TRBV15 and TRBJ2-3; no clear D. Trimming shortened V by 0 bases and J by 6 bases, and 13 bases separated the two germline ends. This CDR3 contains 15 residues. Germline V lookup: CDR1 LNHNV, CDR2 YYDKDF (reference sequence). DNA for the CDR3: TGTGCCACCAGCAGAGAATCACCCCGCCTGGATACGCAGTATTTT. It translates to CATSRESPRLDTQYF.

The sample holds many counts of this clonotype. The rearrangement joins TRBV29-1 to TRBJ2-5; 9 bases map to TRBD2. There are 16 residues in the CDR3. The germline gives CDR1 SQVTM, CDR2 ANQGSEA. V was pared by 0 bases and J by 5 bases, with 10 bases of the junction left unmatched. Here the CDR3 reads CSVEDYLAGEAETQYF. CDR3 bases: TGCAGCGTTGAAGACTACTTAGCGGGAGAAGCGGAGACCCAGTACTTC. Based on the CDR3 plus reference TRBV29-1 and TRBJ2-5, the full variable domain is SAVISQKPSRDICQRGTSLTIQCQVDSQVTMMFWYRQQPGQSLTLIATANQGSEATYESGFVIDKFPISRPNLTFSTLTVSNMSPEDSSIYLCSVEDYLAGEAETQYFGPGTRLLVL.

The rearrangement joins TRBV9 to TRBJ1-1, with D unclear. The CDR3 is made up of 15 amino acids. With 0 bases removed from V and 5 bases from J, the gap between germline ends came to 14 bases. Per the germline V gene, CDR1 is SGDLS and CDR2 is YYNGEE. The CDR3 bases are TGTGCCAGCAGCGTAGAAGGGAGCTGGGAGACTGAAGCTTTCTTT. Encoded protein: CASSVEGSWETEAFF.

Many counts were recorded for this clonotype. The chain recombines TRBV15 with TRBJ1-4; D uncertain. The CDR3 has 19 residues. Trimming shortened V by 0 bases and J by 5 bases, and 22 bases separated the two germline ends. From germline, CDR1 is LNHNV and CDR2 YYDKDF (reference sequence). CDR3 DNA: TGTGCCACCAGCAGAGATCGGTGGGGAACCGACGTCCAAAATGAAAAACTGTTTTTT. It yields the protein CATSRDRWGTDVQNEKLFF.

This rearrangement joins TRBV7-9 to TRBJ2-7; 12 nucleotides align to TRBD2. Germline V gene data show CDR1 as SEHNR and CDR2 as FQNEAQ (reference sequence). The J segment lost 3 bases and the V segment lost 0 bases, leaving 0 bases of the junction unmatched. This CDR3 region has 15 residues. The CDR3 DNA is TGTGCCAGCAGCTTAGCGGGACTAGCGGGCTACGAGCAGTACTTC. Protein product: CASSLAGLAGYEQYF.

This clonotype was detected only a few times. The genes are TRBV30 and TRBJ1-1; 11 nucleotides match TRBD1. Germline CDR1 GTSNPN, CDR2 SVGIG (reference sequence). The CDR3 runs to 14 residues. V lost 3 bases to trimming and J lost 6 bases; unmatched junction nucleotides: 6. CDR3 residues: CAWSPGQGVAEAFF. CDR3 sequence (DNA): TGTGCCTGGAGCCCGGGACAGGGGGTCGCTGAAGCTTTCTTT.

This clonotype was counted only a few times. The chain is built from TRBV9 and TRBJ1-2; maybe TRBD1 (5 bases). V lost 0 bases, J lost 3 bases, and 9 bases lay in between. Germline V gene data show CDR1 as SGDLS and CDR2 as YYNGEE. This CDR3 region has 14 residues. This CDR3 is CASSVGQGDYGYTF. CDR3 nucleotides: TGTGCCAGCAGCGTAGGTCAGGGCGACTATGGCTACACCTTC.

This clonotype was seen repeatedly, ten times or more. The J gene is TRBJ2-1, the V gene TRBV7-9; D is possibly TRBD2 (6 bases). Per the germline V gene, CDR1 is SEHNR and CDR2 is FQNEAQ (reference sequence). The CDR3 has 17 amino acids. Trimming stripped 3 bases from V and 0 bases from J, with 15 bases between. The CDR3 DNA reads TGTGCCAGCAGCTTCTCGATGGACGGGAGCTCCTACAATGAGCAGTTCTTC. Translated, it gives CASSFSMDGSSYNEQFF.

This sequence joins TRBV20-1 and TRBJ1-1; tentatively, D is TRBD1 (5 bases). CDR3 length: 12 residues. V lost 3 bases and J 4 bases, leaving 9 bases between the germline ends. Germline CDR1 and CDR2: DFQATT and SNEGSKA (reference sequence). CDR3 sequence (DNA): TGCAGTGCTAGGCCAGGGAGCACTGAAGCTTTCTTT. As protein: CSARPGSTEAFF.

A remark on this clonotype: Germline is not matched at one junction end, which may reflect a read error. The CDR3 is CASSLEAGVPRADTQYF. Written as DNA, the CDR3 is TGTGCCAGCAGTTTAGAAGCGGGAGTCCCCCGGGCAGATACGCAGTATTTT. This chain links TRBV7-8 with TRBJ2-3; 8 nucleotides agree with TRBD2. The length of the CDR3 is 17 residues. Germline CDR1 SGHVS, CDR2 FQNEAQ.

This clonotype showed up many times. The gene calls are TRBV6-1 and TRBJ1-2; no definite D call. In germline, CDR1 is MNHNS, CDR2 SASEGT. V gave up 5 bases and J gave up 0 bases, with 10 bases separating them. The CDR3 has 14 residues. The CDR3 here is CASSPDGANYGYTF. DNA for the CDR3: TGTGCCAGCAGTCCGGACGGAGCTAACTATGGCTACACCTTC.

This clonotype occurred a few times. The chain employs TRBV5-6 and TRBJ2-7; no clear D. CDR1 is SGHDT, CDR2 YYEEEE, per germline. CDR3 length equals 14 residues. V lost 2 bases and J 3 bases, leaving 12 bases between the germline ends. CDR3 coding DNA: TGTGCCAGCAGCTTTGGTATTGGAGTCTACGAGCAGTACTTC. Residues: CASSFGIGVYEQYF.

This clonotype was seen ten or more times. The chain employs TRBV7-8 and TRBJ2-2, with D hard to call. V lost 5 bases and J 9 bases, leaving 7 bases between the germline ends. Germline V gene lookup returns CDR1 SGHVS and CDR2 FQNEAQ. This CDR3 spans 11 amino acids. The CDR3 region is CASSPGRELFF. CDR3 nucleotides: TGTGCCAGCAGCCCTGGAAGGGAGCTGTTTTTT.

This clonotype was counted ten times or more. J is TRBJ2-4 and V is TRBV3-1; 8 positions agree with TRBD2. J gave up 9 bases and V 4 bases, and 17 bases lay outside the gene matches. This CDR3 has 17 residues. CDR1 and CDR2 from the germline V gene are LGHDT and YNNKEL (reference sequence). CDR3 amino acids: CASSPVPTAGEWSIQYF. CDR3 coding DNA: TGTGCCAGCAGCCCCGTACCCACAGCGGGAGAGTGGAGCATTCAGTACTTC. The variable domain in full, with the rest retrieved from reference TRBV3-1 and TRBJ2-4, is DTAVSQTPKYLVTQMGNDKSIKCEQNLGHDTMYWYKQDSKKFLKIMFSYNNKELIINETVPNRFSPKSPDKAHLNLHINSLELGDSAVYFCASSPVPTAGEWSIQYFGAGTRLSVL.

The chain combines TRBV12-3 or TRBV12-4 with TRBJ2-1; no clear D gene. CDR3 size: 11 residues. Trimming left V 6 bases short and J 8 bases short, with 8 bases between. The CDR3 sequence: CASRGTDEQFF. In DNA form, the CDR3 reads TGTGCCAGCAGGGGCACGGATGAGCAGTTCTTC.

This clonotype was found many times. This chain links TRBV6-5 with TRBJ2-3, with TRBD2 matching 7 bases. Germline trimming cut 0 bases from V and 5 bases from J; bases unmatched to any gene: 8. From germline, CDR1 is MNHEY and CDR2 SVGAGI. CDR3 length: 16 amino acids. The CDR3 nucleotides are TGTGCCAGCAGTTACTCGATCGCGGGAGCGGGAGATACGCAGTATTTT. It specifies CASSYSIAGAGDTQYF.